The 15 T cell receptor beta chains presented below share a single source sample, sequenced in a study of vaccination and CD4 T cells after COVID-19. Cultured CD4+ T cell DNA was sequenced using the Oncomine TCR Beta short-read assay. TCRdb itself ran the PCR reads through MiXCR, one entry per CDR3 protein. The table records about 5,100 distinct CDR3 sequences, about two thirds of them present only once. Sample treatment: roughly ten-day PBMC culture with coronavirus spike peptide pools or control peptides (ViraFEST assay). No antigens are known for them. The material sequenced was CD4+ T cells from blood, cultured in vitro. The receptors come from a human donor who had recovered from COVID-19.

This clonotype was picked up a small number of times. The chain carries TRBV20-1 and TRBJ2-3; D gene uncertain. The CDR3 is 13 residues long. Trimming removed 2 bases at V and 6 bases at J, with 12 bases between. Looked up from germline, CDR1 is DFQATT and CDR2 is SNEGSKA (reference sequence). The CDR3 loop is CSARSNHGDTQYF. The CDR3 DNA reads TGCAGTGCTAGATCAAACCACGGGGATACGCAGTATTTT.

The chain couples TRBV12-3 or TRBV12-4 to TRBJ2-7; 9 bases are a match to TRBD1. The CDR3 is made up of 14 amino acids. The ends lost 6 bases at V and 5 bases at J; junction bases unmatched: 8. The CDR3 coding sequence is TGTGCCAGCAGCCGGACAGGGGCGGCGCACGAGCAGTACTTC. This codes for CASSRTGAAHEQYF.

The chain recombines TRBV19 with TRBJ2-5; TRBD2 is a possible D gene (7 bases). Germline CDR1 and CDR2: LNHDA and SQIVND (reference sequence). The CDR3 sequence is 12 residues long. Trimming stripped 11 bases from V and 5 bases from J, with 15 bases between. CDR3 nucleotide sequence: TGTGCCTCTAGGGGAGGGGGGGAGACCCAGTACTTC. As protein: CASRGGGETQYF.

This chain connects TRBV29-1 to TRBJ1-2; D remains ambiguous. CDR1 and CDR2 (germline): SQVTM, ANQGSEA. V was trimmed by 4 bases and J by 5 bases, leaving 14 bases between them. The CDR3 contains 13 residues. CDR3 DNA sequence: TGCAGCGTTGCAAATGGGGTCGATTATGGCTACACCTTC. Translating gives CSVANGVDYGYTF.

This clonotype appeared once. The chain combines TRBV5-5 with TRBJ1-5; 8 bases agree with TRBD1. After removal of 4 bases from V and 5 bases from J, the junction contained 8 bases not matched to a gene. This CDR3 contains 15 residues. Germline assignment: CDR1 SGHKS and CDR2 YYEKEE (reference sequence). CDR3 sequence: CASSQAAGGDQPQHF. CDR3 in DNA: TGTGCCAGCAGCCAGGCCGCAGGGGGCGATCAGCCCCAGCATTTT.

V and J are TRBV20-1 and TRBJ1-4, with D perhaps TRBD1 (5 bases). The CDR3 is made up of 12 amino acids. Trimming removed 0 bases at V and 7 bases at J, with 6 bases between. The germline V gene has CDR1 DFQATT and CDR2 SNEGSKA (reference sequence). In DNA form, the CDR3 reads TGCAGTGCTAGAGAGGGGGGTGAAAAACTGTTTTTT. Protein: CSAREGGEKLFF.

This chain joins TRBV11-2 and TRBJ2-7; 9 bases agree with TRBD2. V was pared by 2 bases and J by 6 bases, with 5 bases of the junction left unmatched. Germline-derived CDR1 and CDR2 are SGHAT and FQNNGV. This CDR3 region has 14 residues. CDR3 nucleotide sequence: TGTGCCAGCAGCTTAAGCGGGGGGACCGGCGAGCAGTACTTC. Its protein product is CASSLSGGTGEQYF.

V and J are TRBV7-9 and TRBJ2-7; 12 bases align to TRBD2. Trimming took 8 bases from V and 5 from J; bases not matched to a gene: 22. The CDR3 has 19 residues. The germline CDR1 and CDR2 sequences are SEHNR and FQNEAQ (reference sequence). The CDR3 coding sequence is TGTGCCAGCCATAACGGGGGCGCTAGCGGGGGGGCAAGTTTCCACGAGCAGTACTTC. Encoded protein: CASHNGGASGGASFHEQYF.

The rearrangement uses TRBV7-9 and TRBJ1-2, with 10 bases aligning to TRBD1. CDR3 size: 14 residues. Per germline, CDR1 SEHNR and CDR2 FQNEAQ (reference sequence). J gave up 7 bases and V 5 bases, and 7 bases lay outside the gene matches. The CDR3 DNA sequence: TGTGCCAGCAGCCCTGGGACAGGGGTTACTGGCTACACCTTC. It translates to CASSPGTGVTGYTF.

This chain uses TRBV5-1 with TRBJ2-7, with D tentatively TRBD1 (5 bases). The CDR3 sequence is 14 residues long. Per germline, CDR1 SGHRS and CDR2 YFSETQ. Trimming took off 4 bases at V and 0 bases at J, with 11 bases between the two ends. The CDR3 loop reads CASSLDRPSYEQYF. CDR3 DNA sequence: TGCGCCAGCAGCCTTGACAGACCCTCCTACGAGCAGTACTTC.

V is TRBV9 and J is TRBJ2-3, with no clear D. Germline V gene data show CDR1 as SGDLS and CDR2 as YYNGEE. The V end was cut by 3 bases, the J end by 8 bases, with 16 bases between. The CDR3 contains 14 residues. In DNA, the CDR3 is TGTGCCAGCAGCGCGTCGAGAGATAGGGCTACGCAGTATTTT. Encoded protein: CASSASRDRATQYF.

J is TRBJ2-2 and V is TRBV11-2, with D unresolved. The germline V gene has CDR1 SGHAT and CDR2 FQNNGV. The CDR3 sequence is 14 residues long. The CDR3 region is CVSQTESNTGELFF. The CDR3 region has the DNA TGTGTCAGTCAGACGGAATCGAACACCGGGGAGCTGTTTTTT.

The genes are TRBV20-1 and TRBJ2-7; 10 nucleotides match TRBD2. CDR3 length equals 15 residues. Germline V gives CDR1 DFQATT, CDR2 SNEGSKA (reference sequence). The J segment lost 5 bases and the V segment lost 1 base, leaving 8 bases of the junction unmatched. CDR3 sequence: CSARGLAGAENEQYF. CDR3 bases: TGCAGTGCTAGAGGGCTAGCGGGAGCAGAAAACGAGCAGTACTTC.

This clonotype appeared once. V usage is TRBV24-1 and J usage is TRBJ2-5; D not resolved. The CDR3 is 15 amino acids. Germline lookup yields CDR1 KGHDR and CDR2 SFDVKD. V dropped 9 bases and J dropped 1 base, with 17 bases sitting between them. The CDR3 DNA is TGTGCCACCTTGCTTTTCCGACGGCCCCAAGAGACCCAGTACTTC. It specifies CATLLFRRPQETQYF.

The chain links TRBV6-2 or TRBV6-3 to TRBJ2-3; the D is unclear. Germline-derived CDR1 and CDR2 are MNHEY and SVGEGT. V was cut by 4 bases and J by 2 bases, with 10 bases left in between. This CDR3 comprises 14 residues. The CDR3 loop reads CASSSTIPTDTQYF. DNA of the CDR3: TGTGCCAGCAGTTCAACAATTCCCACAGATACGCAGTATTTT.